This T cell receptor (beta chain) was recorded in a study of cytomegalovirus exposure and HLA in healthy donors. Overall study: A preliminary data release comprised around 85 million unique TCRs obtained from HLA-typed donors.

The PCR used 60 Vbeta and 13 Jbeta primers. Sequencing was performed with immunoSEQ multiplex PCR; in TCRdb, only in-frame clones are kept and a portion is missing. The repertoire holds about 280,000 clones, with around 90% as singletons. Germline CDR1 SGHAT, CDR2 FQNNGV. The CDR3 has 15 amino acids. The J segment lost 5 bases and the V segment lost 1 base, leaving 6 bases of the junction unmatched. The chain employs TRBV11-2 and TRBJ2-5; 8 nucleotides line up with TRBD2. Sequenced input: PBMCs. The TCR originated in a woman in her late teens or twenties in good health and CMV-seronegative. In nucleotides, the CDR3 is TGTGCCAGCAGCTTAGTGGGGGGACTAGGCGAGACCCAGTACTTC. This sequence encodes CASSLVGGLGETQYF.